These 21 T cell receptor beta chains came from one sample sequenced in a study of cytomegalovirus exposure and HLA in healthy donors. Researchers ran the PCR with 60 Vbeta and 13 Jbeta primers. Sequenced by immunoSEQ multiplex PCR; TCRdb stores in-frame clones only, minus some. The data show under 200,000 clones, roughly 80% seen once. The sequencing sample was made of PBMCs. These receptor sequences come from a woman aged 18-29 years in good health and CMV-seronegative.

J is TRBJ2-7 and V is TRBV4-1; 10 nucleotides align to TRBD2. CDR3 size: 17 residues. Trimming removed 0 bases from V and 1 base from J; junction bases left unmatched: 6. CDR1 is MGHRA, CDR2 YSYEKL, per germline. The CDR3 DNA reads as TGCGCCAGCAGCCAAGAGGGGCTAGCGGGAGTTTCCTACGAGCAGTACTTC. Its protein product is CASSQEGLAGVSYEQYF.

This clone has only one observation. The chain joins TRBV7-2 to TRBJ2-7; 7 nucleotides align to TRBD2. Germline values: CDR1 SGHTA, CDR2 FQGNSA. Trimming at V came to 2 bases and at J to 0 bases, leaving 4 bases not matched to a gene. CDR3 length: 15 residues. CDR3 DNA sequence: TGTGCCAGCAGCTTAACCGGGGGGTTCTCCTACGAGCAGTACTTC. This sequence encodes CASSLTGGFSYEQYF.

The J gene is TRBJ1-2, the V gene TRBV5-1; 9 positions match TRBD1. V was pared by 4 bases and J by 7 bases, with 11 bases of the junction left unmatched. CDR1 SGHRS and CDR2 YFSETQ come from the germline V gene. This CDR3 is built from 15 residues. Here the CDR3 reads CASSTSGQGSSGYTF. The CDR3 DNA is TGCGCCAGCAGCACCTCCGGACAGGGGTCCTCTGGCTACACCTTC.

This clone was counted between two and nine times. The chain recombines TRBV4-3 with TRBJ1-3; D possibly corresponds to TRBD1 (5 bases). Between the trimmed V and J ends, which lost 2 bases and 6 bases, there was a span of 17 bases. CDR3 length: 16 residues. From germline, CDR1 is LGHNA and CDR2 YSLEER. In DNA form, the CDR3 reads TGCGCCAGCAGCCAAAGCTCACGGGGGTCGAAAAACACCATATATTTT. Translating it yields CASSQSSRGSKNTIYF.

The chain carries TRBV28 and TRBJ1-4; 8 bases line up with TRBD1. V gave up 4 bases and J gave up 5 bases; unmatched junction bases: 9. Germline CDR1 reads MDHEN; CDR2 reads SYDVKM. This CDR3 is 16 amino acids long. CDR3 in DNA: TGTGCCAGCAGTTCGTCGCAGGGGGCACGGAATGAAAAACTGTTTTTT. It specifies CASSSSQGARNEKLFF.

The genes are TRBV27 and TRBJ1-1; no reliable D call. Trimming stripped 2 bases from V and 4 bases from J, with 11 bases between. CDR1 and CDR2 from the germline V gene are MNHEY and SMNVEV (reference sequence). This CDR3 spans 14 amino acids. CDR3: CASSLQRAGTEAFF. CDR3 nucleotide sequence: TGTGCCAGCAGTTTACAGAGGGCAGGCACTGAAGCTTTCTTT.

The genes are TRBV2 and TRBJ2-1; 12 positions agree with TRBD2. The junction had 0 bases not matched to a gene; V was cut back by 2 bases and J by 4 bases. This CDR3 has 15 residues. Germline V gives CDR1 SNHLY, CDR2 FYNNEI. CDR3 sequence (DNA): TGTGCCAGCAGTGAACTAGCGGGGGGGTACAATGAGCAGTTCTTC. Amino acids: CASSELAGGYNEQFF.

The chain is built from TRBV28 and TRBJ2-2; 7 bases are shared with TRBD1. Losses at the gene ends were 5 bases for V and 8 bases for J; bases not matched to a gene: 11. Per germline, CDR1 MDHEN and CDR2 SYDVKM. There are 15 residues in the CDR3. Here the CDR3 reads CASSVDRVIPGELFF. The CDR3 DNA sequence: TGTGCCAGCAGTGTTGACAGGGTCATTCCGGGGGAGCTGTTTTTT.

This sequence joins TRBV19 and TRBJ2-1; TRBD2 agrees at 10 bases. The CDR3 has 18 residues. The V gene's germline CDR1 is LNHDA and CDR2 SQIVND (reference sequence). V dropped 6 bases and J dropped 2; count of bases not matched to a gene: 13. This CDR3 is CASRPGLAPRVAYNEQFF. The CDR3 nucleotides read TGTGCCAGTAGGCCGGGACTAGCGCCCCGGGTAGCCTACAATGAGCAGTTCTTC.

The J gene is TRBJ2-7, the V gene TRBV19, with D tentatively TRBD2 (5 bases). The CDR3 length is 14 residues. CDR1 and CDR2 from the germline V gene are LNHDA and SQIVND (reference sequence). Between the trimmed V and J ends, which lost 3 bases and 6 bases, there was a span of 15 bases. The CDR3 loop is CASSIRDGVGEQYF. The CDR3 region has the DNA TGTGCCAGTAGTATTCGGGATGGGGTTGGCGAGCAGTACTTC.

CDR3 coding DNA: TGCAGCGTTGAAGAGACAGCTGGAAACACCATATATTTT. Translation gives CSVEETAGNTIYF. The chain carries TRBV29-1 and TRBJ1-3, with TRBD1 as a possible D gene (5 bases). The CDR3 has 13 amino acids. V was cut by 0 bases and J by 2 bases, with 5 bases left in between. Germline CDR1 SQVTM, CDR2 ANQGSEA. The whole variable domain, filled in from reference TRBV29-1 and TRBJ1-3, reads SAVISQKPSRDICQRGTSLTIQCQVDSQVTMMFWYRQQPGQSLTLIATANQGSEATYESGFVIDKFPISRPNLTFSTLTVSNMSPEDSSIYLCSVEETAGNTIYFGEGSWLTVV.

The chain combines TRBV4-1 with TRBJ1-2; D uncertain. Trimming removed 4 bases at V and 2 bases at J, with 8 bases between. Germline assignment: CDR1 MGHRA and CDR2 YSYEKL. The CDR3 spans 13 residues. The CDR3 region is CASSPNGNYGYTF. The DNA of the CDR3 is TGCGCCAGCAGCCCAAACGGGAACTATGGCTACACCTTC.

The V call is TRBV15, the J call TRBJ2-6; 9 bases match TRBD1. The J segment lost 0 bases and the V segment lost 4 bases, leaving 7 bases of the junction unmatched. In germline, CDR1 is LNHNV, CDR2 YYDKDF (reference sequence). This CDR3 is built from 18 residues. The CDR3 bases are TGTGCCACCAGCACCGGGGACAGGGTCACCTCTGGGGCCAACGTCCTGACTTTC. It codes for CATSTGDRVTSGANVLTF.

This chain joins TRBV14 and TRBJ2-7; 9 bases align to TRBD1. Germline V gives CDR1 SGHDN, CDR2 FVKESK. V dropped 0 bases and J dropped 3; count of bases not matched to a gene: 21. This CDR3 spans 21 amino acids. The CDR3 here is CASSQDYLTGGMQEWVYEQYF. The DNA for the CDR3 is TGTGCCAGCAGCCAAGATTATCTAACAGGGGGCATGCAAGAGTGGGTCTACGAGCAGTACTTC.

The V gene is TRBV6-6, the J gene TRBJ2-7, with D maybe TRBD2 (5 bases). The CDR3 spans 14 residues. Germline-derived CDR1 and CDR2 are MNHNY and SVGAGI (reference sequence). V was clipped by 2 bases and J by 7 bases, with 15 bases between them. CDR3 loop: CASSYDGGPKEQYF. CDR3 DNA: TGTGCCAGCAGTTACGATGGAGGACCGAAGGAGCAGTACTTC.

The CDR3 spells CASSRREDWFF. The DNA for the CDR3 is TGTGCCAGCAGCCGACGGGAGGATTGGTTCTTC. This chain connects TRBV7-8 to TRBJ2-1; 7 bases agree with TRBD2. J was trimmed by 15 bases and V by 5 bases; bases with no gene match: 7. CDR3 length: 11 amino acids. Germline V gene lookup returns CDR1 SGHVS and CDR2 FQNEAQ.

V usage is TRBV7-2 and J usage is TRBJ1-1; D is unresolved. CDR1 SGHTA and CDR2 FQGNSA come from the germline V gene. The length of the CDR3 is 13 residues. V shed 4 bases and J shed 0 bases, with 6 bases lying between them. The CDR3 loop reads CASSYQMNTEAFF. The DNA for the CDR3 is TGTGCCAGCAGCTATCAGATGAACACTGAAGCTTTCTTT.

The V call is TRBV19, the J call TRBJ2-3, with 11 bases aligning to TRBD2. This CDR3 contains 16 residues. Germline V CDR1 and CDR2: LNHDA, SQIVND (reference sequence). The J segment lost 4 bases and the V segment lost 7 bases, leaving 10 bases of the junction unmatched. The CDR3 DNA reads TGTGCCAGTAAAAGACGTAGCGGGAGGGCCCCAGATACGCAGTATTTT. This translates into CASKRRSGRAPDTQYF.

The rearrangement uses TRBV27 and TRBJ2-2; D remains unclear. V was clipped by 3 bases and J by 7 bases, with 15 bases between them. From germline, CDR1 is MNHEY and CDR2 SMNVEV (reference sequence). The length of the CDR3 is 15 residues. The CDR3 spells CASSFGLPRIGELFF. For the CDR3, the DNA is TGTGCCAGCAGTTTTGGGCTACCGAGAATCGGGGAGCTGTTTTTT.

The chain carries TRBV6-1 and TRBJ1-1; the match to TRBD1 covers 7 bases. The CDR3 totals 12 residues. The junction had 5 bases not matched to a gene; V was cut back by 9 bases and J by 4 bases. Germline lookup yields CDR1 MNHNS and CDR2 SASEGT. In DNA form, the CDR3 reads TGTGCCAGTAAGCGGACAGGCACTGAAGCTTTCTTT. Protein: CASKRTGTEAFF.

A single count supports this clone. The chain has TRBV27 and TRBJ2-1; no clear D gene. With 7 bases removed from V and 0 bases from J, the gap between germline ends came to 10 bases. Germline CDR1 is MNHEY and CDR2 is SMNVEV (reference sequence). The CDR3 totals 14 residues. CDR3: CASMERSSYNEQFF. The CDR3 DNA reads TGTGCCAGCATGGAGCGAAGCTCCTACAATGAGCAGTTCTTC.